The text below deals with one T cell receptor beta chain. These data are taken from a study of regulatory T cells in long-lasting Graves disease. With iRepertoire HTBI primers and Arm-PCR of CDR3 regions, TCR beta libraries were built. TCRdb recomputed calls from the multiplex PCR reads with MiXCR, one row per CDR3 protein. Altogether 450,000 to 600,000 distinct CDR3 sequences are present, 16% being singletons, with the ten largest covering 9% to 15%. Time point: newly diagnosed GD, antithyroid drugs for less than 3 months. Preparation of the TCR library used RNA extracted from PBMCs. With V trimmed by 2 bases and J by 6 bases, 6 bases remained unmatched. Germline V CDR1 and CDR2: MDHEN, SYDVKM. The CDR3 runs 14 residues. Separately, the same data were catalogued under a study of T cells in Graves' hyperthyroidism and ophthalmopathy. That paper adds: By a 13 V-J model, ophthalmopathy was set apart from stable hyperthyroidism.

The source of this sequence is a man aged 35-49 years with Graves disease. The source material was peripheral blood mononuclear cells (PBMCs), sampled at new diagnosis, from a patient treated with antithyroid drugs. The rearrangement joins TRBV28 to TRBJ2-7; TRBD1 agrees at 8 bases. CDR3 nucleotide sequence: TGTGCCAGCAGTTTAAGCAGGGGGCAATCCGAGCAGTACTTC. Amino acids: CASSLSRGQSEQYF.